A single sample gave rise to the 10 T cell receptor beta chains below, sequenced in a study of cytomegalovirus exposure and HLA in healthy donors. Use of 60 Vbeta and 13 Jbeta primers characterized the PCR. TCRdb's copy holds only in-frame clones and misses some; the assay was immunoSEQ multiplex PCR. The profile shows 200,000 to 300,000 clones, around 80% of them singletons. Input material: PBMCs. The receptors originated from a boy aged 5-17 years in good health and CMV-seronegative.

CDR3 nucleotide sequence: TGTGCTAGTGCCCGGGACAGCTCCTACGAGCAGTACTTC. This translates into CASARDSSYEQYF. The chain combines TRBV7-7 with TRBJ2-7; TRBD1 matches 7 bases. The CDR3 contains 13 residues. The germline gives CDR1 SSHAT, CDR2 FNYEAQ (reference sequence).

This chain connects TRBV19 to TRBJ1-1; weak D call: TRBD1 (5 bases). The CDR3 contains 17 residues. CDR1 and CDR2 from the germline V gene are LNHDA and SQIVND (reference sequence). The germline V and J ends were trimmed by 1 base and 0 bases, with 15 bases remaining between them. CDR3 region: CASSIGLGGGMNTEAFF. DNA of the CDR3: TGTGCCAGTAGTATAGGGCTCGGGGGGGGAATGAACACTGAAGCTTTCTTT. The complete variable domain, with remaining parts taken from reference TRBV19 and TRBJ1-1, reads DGGITQSPKYLFRKEGQNVTLSCEQNLNHDAMYWYRQDPGQGLRLIYYSQIVNDFQKGDIAEGYSVSREKKESFPLTVTSAQKNPTAFYLCASSIGLGGGMNTEAFFGQGTRLTVV.

The chain couples TRBV5-1 to TRBJ2-2; TRBD2 matches 12 bases. V lost 2 bases, J lost 4 bases, and 3 bases stayed unmatched. The germline CDR1 and CDR2 sequences are SGHRS and YFSETQ. This CDR3 has 16 residues. Here the CDR3 DNA reads TGCGCCAGCAGCTTCCTAGCGGGAGGGAGCACCGGGGAGCTGTTTTTT. Protein: CASSFLAGGSTGELFF. The entire variable domain, with the rest obtained from reference TRBV5-1 and TRBJ2-2, is as follows: KAGVTQTPRYLIKTRGQQVTLSCSPISGHRSVSWYQQTPGQGLQFLFEYFSETQRNKGNFPGRFSGRQFSNSRSEMNVSTLELGDSALYLCASSFLAGGSTGELFFGEGSRLTVL.

A note on this clone: The junction shows a germline mismatch at one end, possibly a read error. This chain links TRBV10-1 with TRBJ2-3; a weak D match, TRBD1 (5 bases). Germline values: CDR1 WNHNN, CDR2 SYGVQD (reference sequence). This CDR3 is 12 amino acids long. CDR3 sequence: CASSAGPETQYF. CDR3 nucleotides: TGCGCCAGCAGTGCAGGGCCAGAGACGCAGTATTTT.

V is TRBV5-6 and J is TRBJ1-2; D is undetermined. The ends were cut back, 4 bases at V and 5 bases at J, with 9 bases in the middle. CDR1 is SGHDT and CDR2 is YYEEEE in the germline V gene. The CDR3 runs to 12 residues. CDR3: CASSAQNYGYTF. The DNA of the CDR3 is TGTGCCAGCAGCGCACAGAATTATGGCTACACCTTC.

The rearrangement uses TRBV5-1 and TRBJ1-6, with 7 bases fitting TRBD1. J was trimmed by 8 bases and V by 2 bases; bases with no gene match: 10. The CDR3 runs to 16 residues. Germline assignment: CDR1 SGHRS and CDR2 YFSETQ. CDR3 nucleotide sequence: TGCGCCAGCAGCTTCCAGGGGGGCGGAATGGATTCACCCCTCCACTTT. Amino acids: CASSFQGGGMDSPLHF.

V and J are TRBV7-9 and TRBJ1-1; D is unresolved. V lost 4 bases and J 2 bases, leaving 14 bases between the germline ends. Looked up from germline, CDR1 is SEHNR and CDR2 is FQNEAQ (reference sequence). The CDR3 runs 15 residues. The CDR3 reads CASSSPLGGNTEAFF. CDR3 nucleotide sequence: TGTGCCAGCAGCTCCCCCCTTGGCGGAAACACTGAAGCTTTCTTT.

This rearrangement joins TRBV7-6 to TRBJ2-4; 11 bases match TRBD2. This CDR3 comprises 17 residues. Germline CDR1 and CDR2: SGHVS and FNYEAQ. With 1 base clipped from V and 7 bases from J, the junction kept 9 bases outside the gene matches. The CDR3 DNA reads as TGTGCCAGCAGCTTAGGAACTAGCGGGAGTAAACGGAACATTCAGTACTTC. Its protein product is CASSLGTSGSKRNIQYF.

This chain uses TRBV10-3 with TRBJ2-7; TRBD1 matches 10 bases. Germline V gives CDR1 ENHRY, CDR2 SYGVKD. The CDR3 has 15 residues. Trimming at V came to 7 bases and at J to 3 bases, leaving 9 bases not matched to a gene. The CDR3 region has the DNA TGTGCCATCACTGAAGGGACAGGGGAATACTACGAGCAGTACTTC. It translates to CAITEGTGEYYEQYF.

This chain joins TRBV18 and TRBJ2-6, with 7 bases lining up with TRBD1. The V segment lost 1 base and the J segment 3 bases; nucleotides outside the gene matches: 6. The CDR3 loop spans 17 amino acids. Germline loops: CDR1 KGHSH, CDR2 LQKENI. The chain's CDR3 is CASSPRQTGSGANVLTF. The CDR3, as DNA: TGTGCCAGCTCACCACGTCAGACAGGGAGTGGGGCCAACGTCCTGACTTTC.